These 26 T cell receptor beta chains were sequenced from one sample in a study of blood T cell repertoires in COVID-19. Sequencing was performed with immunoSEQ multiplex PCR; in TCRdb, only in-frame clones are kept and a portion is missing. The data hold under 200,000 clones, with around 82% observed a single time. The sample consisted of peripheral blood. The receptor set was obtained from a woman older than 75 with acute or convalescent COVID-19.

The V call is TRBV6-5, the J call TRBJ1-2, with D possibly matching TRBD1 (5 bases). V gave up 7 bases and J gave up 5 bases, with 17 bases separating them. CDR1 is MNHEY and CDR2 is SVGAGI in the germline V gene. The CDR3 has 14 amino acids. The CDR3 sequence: CASNPSGTSYGYTF. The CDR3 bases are TGTGCCAGCAATCCCTCCGGGACTTCGTATGGCTACACCTTC.

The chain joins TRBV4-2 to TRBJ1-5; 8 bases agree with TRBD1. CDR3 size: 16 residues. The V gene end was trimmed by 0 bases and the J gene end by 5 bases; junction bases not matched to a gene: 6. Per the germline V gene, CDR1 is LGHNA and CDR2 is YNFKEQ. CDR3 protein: CASSQEAGGMDQPQHF. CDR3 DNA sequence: TGTGCCAGCAGCCAAGAGGCAGGGGGCATGGATCAGCCCCAGCATTTT.

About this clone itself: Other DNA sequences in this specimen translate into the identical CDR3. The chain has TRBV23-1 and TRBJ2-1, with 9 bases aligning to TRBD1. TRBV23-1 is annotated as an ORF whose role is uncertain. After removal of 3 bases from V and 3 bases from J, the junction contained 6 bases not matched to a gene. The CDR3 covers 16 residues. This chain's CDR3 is CASSHPQGADYNEQFF. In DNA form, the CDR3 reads TGCGCCAGCAGTCACCCACAGGGGGCCGACTACAATGAGCAGTTCTTC.

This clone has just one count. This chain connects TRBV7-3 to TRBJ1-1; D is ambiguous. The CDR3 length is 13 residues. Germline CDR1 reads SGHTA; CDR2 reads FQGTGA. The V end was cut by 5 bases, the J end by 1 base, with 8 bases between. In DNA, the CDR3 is TGTGCCAGCAGCCCTGGCCCGAACACTGAAGCTTTCTTT. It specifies CASSPGPNTEAFF.

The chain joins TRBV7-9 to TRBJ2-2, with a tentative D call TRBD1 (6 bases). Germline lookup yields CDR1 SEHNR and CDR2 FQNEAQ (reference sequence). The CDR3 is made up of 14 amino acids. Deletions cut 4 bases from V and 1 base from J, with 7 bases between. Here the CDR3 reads CASSWGQNTGELFF. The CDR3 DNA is TGTGCCAGCAGCTGGGGACAGAACACCGGGGAGCTGTTTTTT.

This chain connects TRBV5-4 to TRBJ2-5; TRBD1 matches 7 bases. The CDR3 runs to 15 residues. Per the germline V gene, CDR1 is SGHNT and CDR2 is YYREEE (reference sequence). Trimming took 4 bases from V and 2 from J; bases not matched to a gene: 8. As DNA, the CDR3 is TGTGCCAGCAGCGACGACAGGGCTACTCAAGAGACCCAGTACTTC. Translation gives CASSDDRATQETQYF.

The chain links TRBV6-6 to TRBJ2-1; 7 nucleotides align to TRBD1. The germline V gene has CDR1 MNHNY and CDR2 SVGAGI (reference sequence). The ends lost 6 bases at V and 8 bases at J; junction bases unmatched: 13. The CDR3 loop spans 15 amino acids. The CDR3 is CASSRERQGSDEQFF. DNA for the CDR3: TGTGCCAGCAGCCGAGAACGACAGGGTAGCGATGAGCAGTTCTTC.

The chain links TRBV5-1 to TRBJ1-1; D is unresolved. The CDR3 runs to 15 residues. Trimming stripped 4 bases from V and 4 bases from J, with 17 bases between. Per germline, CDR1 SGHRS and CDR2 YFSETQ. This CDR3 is CASSPEYAAGTEAFF. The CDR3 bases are TGCGCCAGCAGCCCGGAATATGCGGCTGGCACTGAAGCTTTCTTT.

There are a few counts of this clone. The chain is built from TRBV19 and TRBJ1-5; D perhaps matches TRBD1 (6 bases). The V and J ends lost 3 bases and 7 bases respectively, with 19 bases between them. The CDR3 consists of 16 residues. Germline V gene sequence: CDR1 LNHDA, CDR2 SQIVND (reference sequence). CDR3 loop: CASSIIDRFGGQPQHF. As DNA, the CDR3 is TGTGCCAGTAGTATCATAGACAGGTTCGGAGGACAGCCCCAGCATTTT. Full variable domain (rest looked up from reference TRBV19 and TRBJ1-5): DGGITQSPKYLFRKEGQNVTLSCEQNLNHDAMYWYRQDPGQGLRLIYYSQIVNDFQKGDIAEGYSVSREKKESFPLTVTSAQKNPTAFYLCASSIIDRFGGQPQHFGDGTRLSIL.

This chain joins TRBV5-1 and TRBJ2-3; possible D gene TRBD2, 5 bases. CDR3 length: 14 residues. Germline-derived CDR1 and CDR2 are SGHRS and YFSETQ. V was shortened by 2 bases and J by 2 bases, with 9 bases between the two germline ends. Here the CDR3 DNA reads TGCGCCAGCAGCTTCCGGGAAGCCACAGATACGCAGTATTTT. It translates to CASSFREATDTQYF. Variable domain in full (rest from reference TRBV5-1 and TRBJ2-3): KAGVTQTPRYLIKTRGQQVTLSCSPISGHRSVSWYQQTPGQGLQFLFEYFSETQRNKGNFPGRFSGRQFSNSRSEMNVSTLELGDSALYLCASSFREATDTQYFGPGTRLTVL.

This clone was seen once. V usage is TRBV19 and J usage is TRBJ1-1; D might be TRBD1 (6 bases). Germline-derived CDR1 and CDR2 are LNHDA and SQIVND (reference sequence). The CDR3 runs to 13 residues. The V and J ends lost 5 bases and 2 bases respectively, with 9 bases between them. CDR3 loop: CASSPGHNTEAFF. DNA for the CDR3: TGTGCCAGTAGTCCGGGACATAACACTGAAGCTTTCTTT.

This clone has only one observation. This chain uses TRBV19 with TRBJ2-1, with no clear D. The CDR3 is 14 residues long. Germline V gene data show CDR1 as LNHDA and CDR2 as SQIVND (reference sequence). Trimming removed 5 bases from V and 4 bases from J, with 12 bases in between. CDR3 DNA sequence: TGTGCCAGTAGTGAAGTACAGTATTACAATGAGCAGTTCTTC. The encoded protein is CASSEVQYYNEQFF.

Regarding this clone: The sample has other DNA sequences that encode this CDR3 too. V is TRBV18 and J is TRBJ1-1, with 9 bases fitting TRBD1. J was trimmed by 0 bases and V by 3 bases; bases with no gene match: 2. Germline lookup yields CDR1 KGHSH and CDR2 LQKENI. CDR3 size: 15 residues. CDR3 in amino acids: CASSPGTGLNTEAFF. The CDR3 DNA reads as TGTGCCAGCTCACCCGGGACAGGGTTGAACACTGAAGCTTTCTTT. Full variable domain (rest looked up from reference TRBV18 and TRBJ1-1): NAGVMQNPRHLVRRRGQEARLRCSPMKGHSHVYWYRQLPEEGLKFMVYLQKENIIDESGMPKERFSAEFPKEGPSILRIQQVVRGDSAAYFCASSPGTGLNTEAFFGQGTRLTVV.

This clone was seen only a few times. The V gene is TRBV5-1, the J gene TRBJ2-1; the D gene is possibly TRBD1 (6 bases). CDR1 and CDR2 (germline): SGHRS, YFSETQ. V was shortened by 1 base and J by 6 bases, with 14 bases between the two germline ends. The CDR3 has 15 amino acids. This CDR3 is CASSLSGDTFNEQFF. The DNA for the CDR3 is TGCGCCAGCAGCTTGTCTGGGGACACCTTCAATGAGCAGTTCTTC.

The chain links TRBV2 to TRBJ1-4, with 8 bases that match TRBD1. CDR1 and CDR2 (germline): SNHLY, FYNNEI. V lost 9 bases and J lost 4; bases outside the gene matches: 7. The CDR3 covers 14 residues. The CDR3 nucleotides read TGTGCCAGTTCCCGGGACAGGAGTAATGAAAAACTGTTTTTT. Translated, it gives CASSRDRSNEKLFF.

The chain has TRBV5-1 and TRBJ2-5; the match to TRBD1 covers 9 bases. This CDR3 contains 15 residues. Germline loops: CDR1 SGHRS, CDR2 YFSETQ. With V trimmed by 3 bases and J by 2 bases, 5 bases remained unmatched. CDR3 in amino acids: CASSSGTGLQETQYF. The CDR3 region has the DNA TGCGCCAGCAGCTCCGGGACAGGGCTACAAGAGACCCAGTACTTC. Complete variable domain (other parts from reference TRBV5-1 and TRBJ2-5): KAGVTQTPRYLIKTRGQQVTLSCSPISGHRSVSWYQQTPGQGLQFLFEYFSETQRNKGNFPGRFSGRQFSNSRSEMNVSTLELGDSALYLCASSSGTGLQETQYFGPGTRLLVL.

The CDR3: CASSQSLEQYF. CDR3 DNA: TGTGCCAGCAGCCAGTCCCTCGAGCAGTACTTC. The J gene is TRBJ2-7, the V gene TRBV7-9, with no clear D. Germline lookup yields CDR1 SEHNR and CDR2 FQNEAQ (reference sequence). The V end was cut by 5 bases, the J end by 6 bases, with 8 bases between. CDR3 length equals 11 residues.

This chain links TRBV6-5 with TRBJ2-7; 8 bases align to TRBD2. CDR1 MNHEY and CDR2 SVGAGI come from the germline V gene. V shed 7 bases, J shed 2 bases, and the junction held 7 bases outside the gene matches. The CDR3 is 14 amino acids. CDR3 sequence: CASNRLAQPYEQYF. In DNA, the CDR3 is TGTGCCAGCAACAGACTAGCGCAACCCTACGAGCAGTACTTC.

CDR3 loop: CASSFRTGGTGELFF. The CDR3 DNA reads TGTGCCAGCAGCTTTAGGACAGGGGGGACCGGGGAGCTGTTTTTT. The rearrangement joins TRBV7-9 to TRBJ2-2; 10 bases are shared with TRBD1. Germline trimming cut 3 bases from V and 5 bases from J; bases unmatched to any gene: 3. The CDR3 is 15 residues long. Germline assignment: CDR1 SEHNR and CDR2 FQNEAQ (reference sequence).

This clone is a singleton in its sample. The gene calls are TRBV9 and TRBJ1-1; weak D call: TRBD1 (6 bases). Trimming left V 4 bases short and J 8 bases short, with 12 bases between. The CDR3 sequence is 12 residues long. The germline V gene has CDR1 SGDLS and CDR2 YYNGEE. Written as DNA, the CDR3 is TGTGCCAGCAGCACTCCCGGGACAGAAGCTTTCTTT. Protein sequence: CASSTPGTEAFF.

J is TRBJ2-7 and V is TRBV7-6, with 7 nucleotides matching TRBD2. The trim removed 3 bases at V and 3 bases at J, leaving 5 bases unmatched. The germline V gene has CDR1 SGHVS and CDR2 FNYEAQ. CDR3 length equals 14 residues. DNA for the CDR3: TGTGCCAGCAGCTTTGGGGGAGGGAACTACGAGCAGTACTTC. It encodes CASSFGGGNYEQYF.

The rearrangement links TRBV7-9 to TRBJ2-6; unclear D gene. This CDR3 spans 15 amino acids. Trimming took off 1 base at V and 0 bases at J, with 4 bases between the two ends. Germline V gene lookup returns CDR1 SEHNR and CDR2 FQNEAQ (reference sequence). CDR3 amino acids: CASSLGSSGANVLTF. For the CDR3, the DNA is TGTGCCAGCAGCTTAGGCAGCTCTGGGGCCAACGTCCTGACTTTC.

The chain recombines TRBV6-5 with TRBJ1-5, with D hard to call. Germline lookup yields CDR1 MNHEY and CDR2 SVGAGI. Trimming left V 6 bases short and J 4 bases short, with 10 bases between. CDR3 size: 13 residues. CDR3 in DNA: TGTGCCAGCAGCAACGGGAGGAATCAGCCCCAGCATTTT. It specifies CASSNGRNQPQHF.

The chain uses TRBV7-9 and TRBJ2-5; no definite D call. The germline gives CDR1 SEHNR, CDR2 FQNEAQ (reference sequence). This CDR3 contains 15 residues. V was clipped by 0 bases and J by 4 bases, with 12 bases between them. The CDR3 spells CASSLAESSRETQYF. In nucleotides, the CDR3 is TGTGCCAGCAGCTTAGCAGAGTCATCGAGAGAGACCCAGTACTTC. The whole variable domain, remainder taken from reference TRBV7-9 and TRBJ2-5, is DTGVSQNPRHKITKRGQNVTFRCDPISEHNRLYWYRQTLGQGPEFLTYFQNEAQLEKSRLLSDRFSAERPKGSFSTLEIQRTEQGDSAMYLCASSLAESSRETQYFGPGTRLLVL.

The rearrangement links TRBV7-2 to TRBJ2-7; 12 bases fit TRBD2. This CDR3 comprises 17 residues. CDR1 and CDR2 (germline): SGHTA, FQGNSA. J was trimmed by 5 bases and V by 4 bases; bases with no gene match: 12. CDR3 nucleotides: TGTGCCAGCAGCTCCGGACTAGCGGGACCCCAAGGCCACGAGCAGTACTTC. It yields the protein CASSSGLAGPQGHEQYF.

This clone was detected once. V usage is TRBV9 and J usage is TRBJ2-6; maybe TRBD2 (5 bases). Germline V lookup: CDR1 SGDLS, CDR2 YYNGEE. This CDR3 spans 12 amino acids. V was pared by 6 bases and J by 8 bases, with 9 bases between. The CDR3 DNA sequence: TGTGCCAGCATGGGAGTTTCCAACGTCCTGACTTTC. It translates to CASMGVSNVLTF.